This TCR beta chain was recovered during a study of immune evolution from preneoplasia to lung adenocarcinoma. Libraries were prepared by immunoSEQ multiplex PCR; TCRdb keeps only in-frame clonotypes and omits some of them. The table has about 11,000 clones, 82% seen once. CDR3 length: 17 residues. Germline V gene data show CDR1 as KGHSY and CDR2 as FQNENV. The V and J ends lost 4 bases and 0 bases respectively, with 16 bases between them. The genes are TRBV16 and TRBJ1-5; no definite D call. The specimen sequenced was FFPE minimally invasive lung adenocarcinoma tissue. This receptor was obtained from a person aged 70 to 80 with lung adenocarcinoma. The CDR3 DNA is TGTGCCAGCAGCCCTCGATCCAATAGCTATAGCAATCAGCCCCAGCATTTT. Its translation is CASSPRSNSYSNQPQHF.